This T cell receptor (beta chain) was recovered during a study of beta chain features in type 1 diabetes. CD45RO/CCR7/CD25/CD127/CD95/CD27 staining was used to isolate CD4+ naive, central memory, regulatory and stem cell-like memory cells by sorting. Every bit of the isolated RNA underwent reverse transcription, so sequencing read expressed TCRB transcripts. Approximately 3.6 million reads were obtained on average from naive, central memory and regulatory T cell samples. Repertoires were generated with immunoSEQ multiplex PCR, while TCRdb's copy carries only in-frame clones and drops some. The sample lists a few hundred thousand clones; approximately 15% were seen once. This clone was observed a few times. The target antigen is unknown. Study-wide points: All four CD4+ subsets from Type 1 diabetes patients carried moderately but significantly shorter TCRB CDR3s.

This sequence originates from a woman aged 18-29 years in good health. Input material: naive CD4+ T cells from blood.

CDR3 amino acids: CASSLPRLASEQYF. The CDR3 DNA reads as TGTGCCAGCAGCTTACCAAGACTAGCTTCCGAGCAGTACTTC. The V and J genes are TRBV7-2 and TRBJ2-7; TRBD2 matches at 7 bases. The CDR3 runs to 14 residues. V lost 2 bases to trimming and J lost 6 bases; unmatched junction nucleotides: 7. In germline, CDR1 is SGHTA, CDR2 FQGNSA.